This TCR beta chain was captured in a study of blood T cell repertoires in COVID-19. Looking at the study overall: Samples of COVID-19 (acute and convalescent) were obtained from the United States, Italy and Spain. Sources were T cells, B-cell-depleted T cells, or PBMCs; the material itself was cDNA or gDNA.

The data were produced by immunoSEQ multiplex PCR, yet TCRdb's version contains in-frame clones alone and is incomplete. The sample yields roughly 380,000 clones, around 91% seen once. In germline, CDR1 is LGHDT, CDR2 YNNKEL (reference sequence). Between the trimmed V and J ends, which lost 1 base and 3 bases, there was a span of 10 bases. This CDR3 has 14 residues. The clonotype was recovered from a woman between 35 and 50 years old with COVID-19, enrolled during active disease. The sample consisted of peripheral blood. The V and J genes are TRBV3-1 (or the pseudogene TRBV3-2) and TRBJ2-7; a weak D match, TRBD1 (5 bases). The CDR3 DNA follows: TGTGCCAGCAGCCAAGTGGCAGGGCACTACGAGCAGTACTTC. Amino acid sequence: CASSQVAGHYEQYF.